The 15 T cell receptor beta chains presented below share a single source sample, sequenced in a study of blood T cell repertoires in COVID-19. Produced via immunoSEQ multiplex PCR; TCRdb's table is partial and in-frame only. This sample has about 310,000 clones; approximately 91% occur once, and the top ten carry roughly 5%. What was sequenced was PBMCs or T cells enriched from blood (not recorded which). The source is a man between 60 and 75 years old who had recovered from COVID-19.

V gene TRBV11-2 combines with J gene TRBJ1-1; TRBD1 matches 8 bases. The CDR3 is 15 residues long. The V gene's germline CDR1 is SGHAT and CDR2 FQNNGV. The junction had 3 bases not matched to a gene; V was cut back by 2 bases and J by 1 base. CDR3 nucleotide sequence: TGTGCCAGCAGCTTAATTGGACAGGGGAACACTGAAGCTTTCTTT. It encodes CASSLIGQGNTEAFF.

The chain links TRBV5-8 to TRBJ1-4, with 7 bases fitting TRBD1. The CDR3 has 16 amino acids. The V segment lost 0 bases and the J segment 8 bases; nucleotides outside the gene matches: 10. Germline CDR1 reads SGHTS; CDR2 reads YDEGEE. The CDR3 here is CASSLGGGQVAEKLFF. Written as DNA, the CDR3 is TGTGCCAGCAGCTTGGGGGGTGGACAGGTCGCGGAAAAACTGTTTTTT.

V usage is TRBV27 and J usage is TRBJ2-1; D is unclear. The V and J ends lost 2 bases and 0 bases respectively, with 14 bases between them. The CDR3 has 17 amino acids. The germline CDR1 and CDR2 sequences are MNHEY and SMNVEV (reference sequence). The CDR3 DNA reads TGTGCCAGCAGTTTAAGATTGCTCGCGAGCTCCTACAATGAGCAGTTCTTC. This gives the protein CASSLRLLASSYNEQFF.

The rearrangement links TRBV6-1 to TRBJ1-4, with 7 bases aligning to TRBD1. CDR1 is MNHNS and CDR2 is SASEGT in the germline V gene. The CDR3 sequence is 16 residues long. Trimming cost V 3 bases and J 8 bases; bases outside gene matches: 12. Here the CDR3 DNA reads TGTGCCAGCAGTGAGGCGACCCAGGGGGTGGGCGAAAAACTGTTTTTT. It is translated as CASSEATQGVGEKLFF.

The J gene is TRBJ2-7, the V gene TRBV7-3, with D hard to call. Germline CDR1 reads SGHTA; CDR2 reads FQGTGA. V was trimmed by 0 bases and J by 3 bases, leaving 6 bases between them. The CDR3 covers 13 residues. This CDR3 reads CASSLTSDYEQYF. CDR3 in DNA: TGTGCCAGCAGCTTAACAAGCGACTACGAGCAGTACTTC.

The V and J genes are TRBV28 and TRBJ2-2; TRBD1 aligns across 8 bases. This CDR3 contains 15 residues. With V trimmed by 3 bases and J by 7 bases, 7 bases remained unmatched. Per germline, CDR1 MDHEN and CDR2 SYDVKM. CDR3 in DNA: TGTGCCAGCAGTTTGGGCGGACAGGGCAGCGGGGAGCTGTTTTTT. Protein sequence: CASSLGGQGSGELFF.

This chain connects TRBV5-1 to TRBJ2-1, with 9 bases fitting TRBD2. Per germline, CDR1 SGHRS and CDR2 YFSETQ. V gave up 0 bases and J gave up 4 bases; unmatched junction bases: 5. The CDR3 length is 16 residues. The CDR3 region is CASSLAAGGRYNEQFF. The CDR3 DNA sequence: TGCGCCAGCAGCTTGGCGGCGGGAGGGAGGTACAATGAGCAGTTCTTC.

The chain employs TRBV6-5 and TRBJ2-7; 9 bases agree with TRBD2. The trim removed 5 bases at V and 3 bases at J, leaving 8 bases unmatched. The CDR3 length is 15 residues. The germline V gene has CDR1 MNHEY and CDR2 SVGAGI. The CDR3 coding sequence is TGTGCCAGCAGTCCCCCTCGGACTAGCGTCTACGAGCAGTACTTC. Translation: CASSPPRTSVYEQYF.

The chain is built from TRBV28 and TRBJ2-7; possible D gene TRBD1, 6 bases. Between the trimmed V and J ends, which lost 3 bases and 2 bases, there was a span of 11 bases. The CDR3 contains 14 residues. Germline lookup yields CDR1 MDHEN and CDR2 SYDVKM. In DNA form, the CDR3 reads TGTGCCAGCAGTTTCCCAGGGGAAGCCTACGAGCAGTACTTC. It specifies CASSFPGEAYEQYF.

The gene calls are TRBV7-3 and TRBJ2-5, with TRBD2 matching 16 bases. J gave up 5 bases and V 5 bases, and 17 bases lay outside the gene matches. CDR3 length equals 20 residues. Germline lookup yields CDR1 SGHTA and CDR2 FQGTGA. The CDR3 coding sequence is TGTGCCAGCAGCCCCGGGACTAGCGGGAGGGCCGGTACAGGGATGGAGACCCAGTACTTC. Residues: CASSPGTSGRAGTGMETQYF.

The chain is built from TRBV5-1 and TRBJ1-4, with TRBD1 identical over 9 bases. The trim removed 4 bases at V and 2 bases at J, leaving 3 bases unmatched. There are 15 residues in the CDR3. Per germline, CDR1 SGHRS and CDR2 YFSETQ. CDR3 residues: CASSGTGRTNEKLFF. CDR3 bases: TGCGCCAGCAGCGGGACAGGGAGGACTAATGAAAAACTGTTTTTT.

The chain employs TRBV7-2 and TRBJ2-1; 11 bases match TRBD2. CDR3 size: 16 residues. V dropped 0 bases and J dropped 5; count of bases not matched to a gene: 3. Germline V lookup: CDR1 SGHTA, CDR2 FQGNSA. The CDR3, as DNA: TGTGCCAGCAGCTTAGCTAGCGGGAGGGGTAACAATGAGCAGTTCTTC. Amino acids: CASSLASGRGNNEQFF.

The sample holds one count of this clone. The chain combines TRBV29-1 with TRBJ2-1; TRBD2 matches at 10 bases. The CDR3 totals 17 residues. With V trimmed by 6 bases and J by 0 bases, 11 bases remained unmatched. CDR1 SQVTM and CDR2 ANQGSEA come from the germline V gene. CDR3 nucleotides: TGCAGCGTGCTTCCAGCGGGAGGGTCCAGCTCCTACAATGAGCAGTTCTTC. This codes for CSVLPAGGSSSYNEQFF.

The rearrangement links TRBV9 to TRBJ2-2; D possibly corresponds to TRBD1 (5 bases). V gave up 0 bases and J gave up 0 bases, with 12 bases separating them. Germline V CDR1 and CDR2: SGDLS, YYNGEE. This CDR3 is 17 amino acids long. The CDR3 reads CASSVALQQANTGELFF. CDR3 nucleotides: TGTGCCAGCAGCGTAGCCCTCCAACAGGCGAACACCGGGGAGCTGTTTTTT.

This chain links TRBV3-1 (or the pseudogene TRBV3-2) with TRBJ2-1; 10 bases align to TRBD2. The CDR3 runs 14 residues. Germline V gives CDR1 LGHDT, CDR2 YNNKEL (reference sequence). The ends lost 4 bases at V and 9 bases at J; junction bases unmatched: 6. This chain's CDR3 is CASSLKLAGTEQFF. The CDR3 region has the DNA TGTGCCAGCAGCCTAAAACTAGCGGGAACTGAGCAGTTCTTC.